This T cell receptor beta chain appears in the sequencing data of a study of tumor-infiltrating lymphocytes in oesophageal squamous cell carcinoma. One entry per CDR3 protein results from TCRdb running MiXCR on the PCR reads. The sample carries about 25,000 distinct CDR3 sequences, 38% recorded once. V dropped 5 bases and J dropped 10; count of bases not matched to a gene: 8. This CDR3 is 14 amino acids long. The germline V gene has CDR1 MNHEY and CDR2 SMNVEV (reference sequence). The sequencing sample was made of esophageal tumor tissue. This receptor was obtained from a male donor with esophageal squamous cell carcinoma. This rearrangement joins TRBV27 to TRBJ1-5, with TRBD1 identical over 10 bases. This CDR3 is CASSPGQGLGPQHF. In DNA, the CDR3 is TGTGCCAGCAGTCCGGGACAGGGGCTTGGACCCCAGCATTTT.